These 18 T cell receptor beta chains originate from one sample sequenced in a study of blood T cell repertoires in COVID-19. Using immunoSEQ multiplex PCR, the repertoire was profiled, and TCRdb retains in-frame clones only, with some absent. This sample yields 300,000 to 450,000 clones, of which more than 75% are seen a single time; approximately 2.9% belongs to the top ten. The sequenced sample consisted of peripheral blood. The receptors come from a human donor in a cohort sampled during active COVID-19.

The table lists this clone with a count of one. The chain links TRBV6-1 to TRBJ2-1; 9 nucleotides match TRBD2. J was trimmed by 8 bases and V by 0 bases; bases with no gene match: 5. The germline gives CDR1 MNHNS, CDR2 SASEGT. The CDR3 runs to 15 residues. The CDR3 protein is CASSEAGAGGDEQFF. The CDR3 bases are TGTGCCAGCAGTGAAGCGGGGGCGGGAGGGGATGAGCAGTTCTTC.

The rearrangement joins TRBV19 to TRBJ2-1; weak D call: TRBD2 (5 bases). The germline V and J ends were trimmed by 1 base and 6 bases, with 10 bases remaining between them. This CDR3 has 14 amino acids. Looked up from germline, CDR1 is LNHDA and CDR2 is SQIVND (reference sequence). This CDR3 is CASSIGGRFNEQFF. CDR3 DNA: TGTGCCAGTAGTATAGGCGGGCGGTTCAATGAGCAGTTCTTC. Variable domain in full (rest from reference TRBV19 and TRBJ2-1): DGGITQSPKYLFRKEGQNVTLSCEQNLNHDAMYWYRQDPGQGLRLIYYSQIVNDFQKGDIAEGYSVSREKKESFPLTVTSAQKNPTAFYLCASSIGGRFNEQFFGPGTRLTVL.

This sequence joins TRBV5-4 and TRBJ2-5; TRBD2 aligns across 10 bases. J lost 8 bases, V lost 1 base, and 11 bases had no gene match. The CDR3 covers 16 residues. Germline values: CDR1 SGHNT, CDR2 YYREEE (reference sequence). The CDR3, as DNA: TGTGCCAGCAGCTTGAGGGGCCAGCGGGGGGGTTCAACCCAGTACTTC. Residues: CASSLRGQRGGSTQYF.

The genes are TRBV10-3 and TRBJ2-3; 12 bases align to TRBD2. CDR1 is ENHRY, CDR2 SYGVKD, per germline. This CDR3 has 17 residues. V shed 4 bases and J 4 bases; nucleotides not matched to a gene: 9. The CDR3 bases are TGTGCCATCAGTGGGGAGACTAGCGGGAGTTACGCAGATACGCAGTATTTT. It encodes CAISGETSGSYADTQYF.

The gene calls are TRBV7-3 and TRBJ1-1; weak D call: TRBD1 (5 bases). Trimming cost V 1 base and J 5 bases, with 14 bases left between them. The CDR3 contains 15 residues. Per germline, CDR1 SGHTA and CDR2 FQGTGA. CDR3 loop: CASSLNGGTGTEAFF. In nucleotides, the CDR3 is TGTGCCAGCAGCTTAAACGGCGGGACGGGGACTGAAGCTTTCTTT.

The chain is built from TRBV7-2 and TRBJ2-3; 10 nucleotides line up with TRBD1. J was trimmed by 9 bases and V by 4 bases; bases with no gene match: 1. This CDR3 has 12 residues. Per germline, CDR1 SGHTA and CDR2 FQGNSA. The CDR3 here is CASSSGQGTQYF. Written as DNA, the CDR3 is TGTGCCAGCAGCTCGGGACAGGGGACGCAGTATTTT.

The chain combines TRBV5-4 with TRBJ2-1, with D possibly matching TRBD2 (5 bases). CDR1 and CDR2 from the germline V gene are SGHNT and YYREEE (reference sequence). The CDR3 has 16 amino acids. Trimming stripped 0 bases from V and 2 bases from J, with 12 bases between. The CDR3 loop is CASSLAPGSAYNEQFF. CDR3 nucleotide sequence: TGTGCCAGCAGCTTGGCCCCGGGTAGCGCCTACAATGAGCAGTTCTTC.

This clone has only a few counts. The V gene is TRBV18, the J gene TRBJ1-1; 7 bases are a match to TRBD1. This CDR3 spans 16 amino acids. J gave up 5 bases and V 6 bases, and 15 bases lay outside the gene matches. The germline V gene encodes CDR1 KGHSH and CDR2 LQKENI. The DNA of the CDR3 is TGTGCCAGCTCCCTGCTCACAACAGGGGTTCGGACTGAAGCTTTCTTT. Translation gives CASSLLTTGVRTEAFF.

CDR3 sequence: CASSPRQGPNTEAFF. CDR3 sequence (DNA): TGTGCCAGCTCACCCAGACAGGGGCCGAACACTGAAGCTTTCTTT. V is TRBV18 and J is TRBJ1-1; 8 nucleotides align to TRBD1. The germline gives CDR1 KGHSH, CDR2 LQKENI. The trim removed 3 bases at V and 1 base at J, leaving 4 bases unmatched. The CDR3 covers 15 residues.

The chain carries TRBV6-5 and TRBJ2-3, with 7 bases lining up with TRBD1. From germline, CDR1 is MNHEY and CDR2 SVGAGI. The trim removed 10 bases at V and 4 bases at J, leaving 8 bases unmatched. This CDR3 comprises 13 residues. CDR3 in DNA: TGTGCCAACCGGGACAGTGGGGCAGATACGCAGTATTTT. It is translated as CANRDSGADTQYF.

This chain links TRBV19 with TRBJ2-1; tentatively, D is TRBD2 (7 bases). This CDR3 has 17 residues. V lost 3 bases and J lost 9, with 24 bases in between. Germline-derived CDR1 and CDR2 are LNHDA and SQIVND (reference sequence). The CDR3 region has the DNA TGTGCCAGTAGTATTCATGTCGGGGGGCGCGAATGGAGTGAGCAGTTCTTC. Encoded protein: CASSIHVGGREWSEQFF.

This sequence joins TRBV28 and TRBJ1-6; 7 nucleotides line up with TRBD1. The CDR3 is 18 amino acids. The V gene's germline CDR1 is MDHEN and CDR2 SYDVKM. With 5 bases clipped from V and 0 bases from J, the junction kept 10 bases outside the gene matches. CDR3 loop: CASSPGTAEGSYNSPLHF. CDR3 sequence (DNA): TGTGCCAGCAGTCCCGGGACAGCCGAGGGCTCCTATAATTCACCCCTCCACTTT.

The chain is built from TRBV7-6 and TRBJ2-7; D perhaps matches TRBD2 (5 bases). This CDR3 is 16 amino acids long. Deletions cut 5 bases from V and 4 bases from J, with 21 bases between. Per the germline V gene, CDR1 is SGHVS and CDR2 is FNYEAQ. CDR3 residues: CASSEVPSGGLYEQYF. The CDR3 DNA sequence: TGTGCCAGCAGCGAAGTGCCCAGCGGAGGATTGTACGAGCAGTACTTC.

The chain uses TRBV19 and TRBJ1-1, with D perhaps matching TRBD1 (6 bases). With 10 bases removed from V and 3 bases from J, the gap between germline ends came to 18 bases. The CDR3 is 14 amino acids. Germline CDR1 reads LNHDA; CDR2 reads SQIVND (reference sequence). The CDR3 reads CATSRVQGDTEAFF. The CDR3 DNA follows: TGTGCCACCTCTCGGGTACAGGGAGACACTGAAGCTTTCTTT.

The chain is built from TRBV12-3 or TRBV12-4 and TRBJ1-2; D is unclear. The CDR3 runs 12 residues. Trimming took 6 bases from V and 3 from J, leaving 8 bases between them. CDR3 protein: CASSMGDYGYTF. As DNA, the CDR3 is TGTGCCAGCAGCATGGGAGACTATGGCTACACCTTC.

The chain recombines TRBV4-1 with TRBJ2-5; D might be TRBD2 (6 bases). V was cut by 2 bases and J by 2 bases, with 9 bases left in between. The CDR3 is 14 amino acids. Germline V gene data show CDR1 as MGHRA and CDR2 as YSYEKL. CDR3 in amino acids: CASSQPGSQETQYF. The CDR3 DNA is TGCGCCAGCAGCCAACCCGGGAGTCAAGAGACCCAGTACTTC.

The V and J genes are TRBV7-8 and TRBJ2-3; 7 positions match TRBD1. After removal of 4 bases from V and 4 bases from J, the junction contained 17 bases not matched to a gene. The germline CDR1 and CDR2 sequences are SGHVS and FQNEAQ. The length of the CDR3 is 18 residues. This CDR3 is CASSSSPGTAAVADTQYF. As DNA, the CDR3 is TGTGCCAGCAGCTCGAGTCCCGGGACAGCCGCGGTCGCAGATACGCAGTATTTT. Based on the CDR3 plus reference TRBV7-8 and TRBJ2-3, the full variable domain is GAGVSQSPRYKVAKRGQDVALRCDPISGHVSLFWYQQALGQGPEFLTYFQNEAQLDKSGLPSDRFFAERPEGSVSTLKIQRTQQEDSAVYLCASSSSPGTAAVADTQYFGPGTRLTVL.

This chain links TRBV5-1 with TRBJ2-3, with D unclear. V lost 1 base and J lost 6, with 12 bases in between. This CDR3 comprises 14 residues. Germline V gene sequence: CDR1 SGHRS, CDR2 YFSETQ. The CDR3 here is CASSLSVNQDTQYF. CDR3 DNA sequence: TGCGCCAGCAGCTTGAGCGTGAACCAGGATACGCAGTATTTT.